The present TCR beta chain was sequenced within a study of cytomegalovirus exposure and HLA in healthy donors. Study results and caveats: Cytomegalovirus association was assigned to over 150 TCR beta chains. In a later analysis, donors in an Asian-associated ancestry cluster reportedly had fewer N-insertions in productive TCRs than the cohort mean. It was reported that TCR beta sequences correctly inferred the HLA-A and HLA-B alleles for most subjects.

With 60 Vbeta and 13 Jbeta primers, the PCR was carried out. TCRdb keeps only in-frame clones here, not all; method: immunoSEQ multiplex PCR. The sample lists about 200,000 clones, 80% to 90% occurring once. As for this clone: What it binds is unknown.

This CDR3 is 14 amino acids long. J lost 0 bases, V lost 10 bases, and 7 bases had no gene match. In germline, CDR1 is MNHNY, CDR2 SVGAGI (reference sequence). The TCR sequence derives from a woman in her twenties or thirties in good health and CMV-seronegative. The chain has TRBV6-6 and TRBJ2-7; 9 nucleotides line up with TRBD1. Material for sequencing was PBMCs. Written as DNA, the CDR3 is TGTGCCACTATAGGACAGGGGCGCTCCTACGAGCAGTACTTC. This encodes CATIGQGRSYEQYF.